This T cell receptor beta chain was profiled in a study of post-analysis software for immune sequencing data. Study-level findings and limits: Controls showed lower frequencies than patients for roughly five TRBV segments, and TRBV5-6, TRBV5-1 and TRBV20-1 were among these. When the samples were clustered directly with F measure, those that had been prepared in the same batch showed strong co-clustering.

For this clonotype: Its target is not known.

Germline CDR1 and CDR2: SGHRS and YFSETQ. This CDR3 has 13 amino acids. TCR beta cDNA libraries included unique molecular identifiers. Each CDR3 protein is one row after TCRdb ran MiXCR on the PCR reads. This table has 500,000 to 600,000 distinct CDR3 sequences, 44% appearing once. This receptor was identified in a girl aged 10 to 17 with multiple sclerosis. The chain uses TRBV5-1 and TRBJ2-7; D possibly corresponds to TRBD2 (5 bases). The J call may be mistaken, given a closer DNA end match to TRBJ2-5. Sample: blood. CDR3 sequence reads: CCRARRGQETQYF. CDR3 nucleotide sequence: TGCTGCCGCGCGAGGAGAGGGCAAGAGACCCAGTACTTC.